This T cell receptor (beta chain) was obtained from a study of cytomegalovirus exposure and HLA in healthy donors. Germline assignment: CDR1 MNHNY and CDR2 SVGAGI (reference sequence). The CDR3 loop spans 15 amino acids. The V and J ends lost 6 bases and 1 base, in that order; junction bases with no gene match: 4. On this clone itself: The antigen is undetermined.

Study results and caveats: Because they were indistinguishable, some V segments, including TRBV6-2 and TRBV6-3, were excluded. An analysis that came later showed most CMV-associated TCR beta chains appearing HLA-restricted.

PCR amplification relied on 60 Vbeta primers (plus 13 Jbeta primers). Data came from immunoSEQ multiplex PCR; TCRdb stores just in-frame clones and leaves some out. This table holds fewer than 200,000 clones, about 82% found once. The chain uses TRBV6-6 and TRBJ2-7; 12 nucleotides align to TRBD2. The clonotype originates from a female donor in good health and CMV-seronegative. Sequenced: PBMCs. In nucleotides, the CDR3 is TGTGCCAGCAGACGGACTAGCGGGGAGTCCTACGAGCAGTACTTC. Amino acids: CASRRTSGESYEQYF.